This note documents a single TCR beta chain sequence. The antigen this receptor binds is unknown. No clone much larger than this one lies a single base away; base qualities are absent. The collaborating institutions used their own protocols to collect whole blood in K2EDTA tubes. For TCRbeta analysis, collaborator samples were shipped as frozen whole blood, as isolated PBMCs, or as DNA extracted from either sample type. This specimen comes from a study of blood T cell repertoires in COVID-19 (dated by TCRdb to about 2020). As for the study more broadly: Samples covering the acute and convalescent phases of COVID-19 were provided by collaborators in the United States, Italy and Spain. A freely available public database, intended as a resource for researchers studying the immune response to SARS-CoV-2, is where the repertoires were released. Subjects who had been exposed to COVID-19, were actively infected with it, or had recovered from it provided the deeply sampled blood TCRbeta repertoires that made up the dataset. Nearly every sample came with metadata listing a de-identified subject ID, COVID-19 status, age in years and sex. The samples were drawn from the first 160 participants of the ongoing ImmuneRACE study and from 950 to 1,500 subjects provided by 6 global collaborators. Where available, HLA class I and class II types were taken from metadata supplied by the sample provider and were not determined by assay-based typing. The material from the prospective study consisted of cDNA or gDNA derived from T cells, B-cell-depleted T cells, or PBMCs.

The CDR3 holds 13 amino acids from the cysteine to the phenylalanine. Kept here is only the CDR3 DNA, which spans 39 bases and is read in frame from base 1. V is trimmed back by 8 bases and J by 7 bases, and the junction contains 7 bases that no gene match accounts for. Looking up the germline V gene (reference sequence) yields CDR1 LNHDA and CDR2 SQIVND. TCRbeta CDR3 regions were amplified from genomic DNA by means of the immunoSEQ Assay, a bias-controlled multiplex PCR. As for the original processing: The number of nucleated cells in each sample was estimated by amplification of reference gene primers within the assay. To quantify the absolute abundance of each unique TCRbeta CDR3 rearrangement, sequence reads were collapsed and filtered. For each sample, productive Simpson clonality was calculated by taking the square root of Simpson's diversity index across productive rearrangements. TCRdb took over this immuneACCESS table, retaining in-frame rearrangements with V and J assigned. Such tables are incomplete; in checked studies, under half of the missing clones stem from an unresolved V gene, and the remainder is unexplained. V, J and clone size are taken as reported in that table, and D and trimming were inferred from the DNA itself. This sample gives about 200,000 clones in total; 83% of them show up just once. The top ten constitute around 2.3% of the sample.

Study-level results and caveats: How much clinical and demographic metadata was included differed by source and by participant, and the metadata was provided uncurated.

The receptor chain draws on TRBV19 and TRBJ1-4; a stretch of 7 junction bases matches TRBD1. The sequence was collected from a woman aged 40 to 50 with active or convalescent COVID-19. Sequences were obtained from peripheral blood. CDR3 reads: CASRQGGIEKLFF. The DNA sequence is TGTGCCAGTCGACAGGGAGGTATTGAAAAACTGTTTTTT.